This TCR beta chain appears in the sequencing data of a study of T cells expressing NK-cell markers. Whole-study context: Cells sorted as CD3+CD56+NKG2C+, CD3+CD56+NKG2C- and CD3+CD56-NKG2C+ T cells supplied the TCR beta repertoires.

TCRdb reprocessed the 5' RACE reads, keeping one entry per CDR3 protein, no DNA. The listing contains just under 150,000 distinct CDR3 sequences. The CDR3 extends over 16 amino acids. The germline CDR1 and CDR2 sequences are SGHRS and YFSETQ. With regard to this clonotype: Its specificity is unknown.

Study conclusions and caveats: Roughly six of the donors carried dominant NKG2C+ clonotypes that took up about 1.0-7.0% of their CD8+ T cells. Uncertainty persisted over the HCMV specificity of expanded NKG2C+ T cell clones.

Sequenced material: blood T cells: a sorted CD56 or NKG2C T cell subset, CD4+ or CD8+ T cells, or bulk PBMC T cells (not recorded which). This sequence was found in a man between 18 and 29 years old in good health. The chain links TRBV5-1 to TRBJ2-2; with no DNA, the TCRdb D assignment of TRBD1 cannot be verified. CDR3 residues: CASSPEDTWGTGELFF.